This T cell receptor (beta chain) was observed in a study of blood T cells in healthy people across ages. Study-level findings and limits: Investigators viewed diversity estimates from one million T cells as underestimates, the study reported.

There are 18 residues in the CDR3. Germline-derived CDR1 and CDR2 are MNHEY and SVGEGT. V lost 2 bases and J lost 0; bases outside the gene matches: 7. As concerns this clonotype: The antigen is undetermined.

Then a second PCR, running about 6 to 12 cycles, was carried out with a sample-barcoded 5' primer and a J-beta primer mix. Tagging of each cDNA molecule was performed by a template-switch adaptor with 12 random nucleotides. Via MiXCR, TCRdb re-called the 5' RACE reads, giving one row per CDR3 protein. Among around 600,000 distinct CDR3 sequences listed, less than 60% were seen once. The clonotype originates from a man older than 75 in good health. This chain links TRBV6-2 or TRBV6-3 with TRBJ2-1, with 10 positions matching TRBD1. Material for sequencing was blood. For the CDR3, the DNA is TGTGCCAGCAGTTACAACCAGGGACAGGGGCGCTCCTACAATGAGCAGTTCTTC. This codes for CASSYNQGQGRSYNEQFF.